This TCR beta chain was documented in a study of blood T cell repertoires in COVID-19. This table comes from immunoSEQ multiplex PCR, and its TCRdb copy is limited to in-frame clones, with some not included. The data contain 90,000 to 150,000 clones, 85% to 90% of them singletons. This sequence originates from a man aged 65-85 years with active or convalescent COVID-19. The source material was peripheral blood.

Written as DNA, the CDR3 is TGTGCCAGCGCAGGCGAGAACATCTCTGGAAACACCATATATTTT. Amino acid sequence: CASAGENISGNTIYF. This chain connects TRBV7-9 to TRBJ1-3; D gene ambiguous. CDR1 and CDR2 from the germline V gene are SEHNR and FQNEAQ (reference sequence). Trimming shortened V by 8 bases and J by 0 bases, and 14 bases separated the two germline ends. The CDR3 is made up of 15 amino acids.